The clone carrying this TCR beta chain was seen only a few times. 13 Jbeta primers and 60 Vbeta primers were used for the PCR. Sequencing was performed with immunoSEQ multiplex PCR; in TCRdb, only in-frame clones are kept and a portion is missing. The table records more than 120,000 clones, around 82% of them present only once. This record belongs to a study of cytomegalovirus exposure and HLA in healthy donors. This CDR3 is built from 13 residues. The germline V gene encodes CDR1 MNHNS and CDR2 SASEGT. Trimming shortened V by 7 bases and J by 1 base, and 10 bases separated the two germline ends. Sequencing input: PBMCs. The receptor comes from a woman between 40 and 50 years old in good health and CMV-seropositive. The chain is built from TRBV6-1 and TRBJ1-1; D unclear. The CDR3 region has the DNA TGTGCCAGCATCGGAGGGCAGAACACTGAAGCTTTCTTT. This gives the protein CASIGGQNTEAFF.